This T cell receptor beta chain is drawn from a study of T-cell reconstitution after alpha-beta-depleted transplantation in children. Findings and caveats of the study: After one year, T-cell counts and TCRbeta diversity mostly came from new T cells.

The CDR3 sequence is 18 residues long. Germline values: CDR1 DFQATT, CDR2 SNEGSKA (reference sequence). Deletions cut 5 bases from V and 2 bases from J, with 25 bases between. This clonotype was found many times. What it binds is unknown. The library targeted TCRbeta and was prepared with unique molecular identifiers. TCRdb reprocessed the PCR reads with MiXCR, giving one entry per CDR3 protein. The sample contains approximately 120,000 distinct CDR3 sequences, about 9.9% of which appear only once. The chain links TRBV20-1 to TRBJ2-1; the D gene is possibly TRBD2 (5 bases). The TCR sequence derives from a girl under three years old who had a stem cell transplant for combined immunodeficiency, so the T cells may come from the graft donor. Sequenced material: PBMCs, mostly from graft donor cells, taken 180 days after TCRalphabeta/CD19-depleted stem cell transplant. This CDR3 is CSAEGGVRWEFAYNEQFF. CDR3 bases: TGCAGTGCTGAGGGTGGAGTAAGATGGGAGTTCGCCTACAATGAGCAGTTCTTC.